One and the same sample provided the 19 T cell receptor beta chains below, sequenced in a study of metastatic and nonmetastatic thyroid tumors. Prior to thyroid surgery, none of the patients had received any treatment. Using MiXCR, TCRdb reanalyzed the PCR reads. Of about 12,000 clones in the sample, around 29% were seen once. The sample comprised tumor tissue. These receptor sequences come from a female donor with papillary thyroid cancer or a benign thyroid nodule (not recorded which). Some clones in this sample may be carry-over from other donors' samples.

In this sample, this clone is medium-sized (0.01 to 0.1%). The chain has TRBV4-1 and TRBJ2-7, with D unresolved. This CDR3 region has 15 residues. Trimming removed 1 base at V and 0 bases at J, with 10 bases between. Germline CDR1 MGHRA, CDR2 YSYEKL. This CDR3 reads CASSQVGRSSYEQYF. CDR3 in DNA: TGCGCCAGCAGCCAAGTAGGCAGGAGCTCCTACGAGCAGTACTTC.

This chain joins TRBV19 and TRBJ1-5; D might be TRBD1 (5 bases). The CDR3 has 13 amino acids. V was cut by 7 bases and J by 4 bases, with 11 bases left in between. CDR1 is LNHDA, CDR2 SQIVND, per germline (reference sequence). The CDR3 coding sequence is TGTGCCAGTACCGGAGACAGTAATCAGCCCCAGCATTTT. Its protein is CASTGDSNQPQHF.

This clone has a handful of counts. Likely a read error: the CDR3 ends without its conserved phenylalanine or tryptophan. The CDR3 loop is CASSVRRGAGNTIYL. DNA of the CDR3: TGTGCCAGCAGCGTCCGCCGGGGGGCTGGAAACACCATATATCTT. The rearrangement links TRBV6-1 to TRBJ1-3; maybe TRBD1 (5 bases). The CDR3 length is 15 residues. Germline CDR1 reads MNHNS; CDR2 reads SASEGT. Trimming left V 6 bases short and J 2 bases short, with 14 bases between.

This clone was found many times. The V gene is TRBV20-1, the J gene TRBJ1-3, with D possibly matching TRBD1 (5 bases). Per germline, CDR1 DFQATT and CDR2 SNEGSKA (reference sequence). V was shortened by 0 bases and J by 3 bases, with 15 bases between the two germline ends. The CDR3 loop spans 16 amino acids. The CDR3 spells CSARDWQGEGGNTIYF. The CDR3 DNA follows: TGCAGTGCTAGAGATTGGCAGGGAGAGGGTGGAAACACCATATATTTT.

Many counts were recorded for this clone. The gene calls are TRBV12-5 and TRBJ2-3, with 11 bases identical to TRBD2. The CDR3 is made up of 16 amino acids. V shed 6 bases and J 5 bases; nucleotides not matched to a gene: 10. From germline, CDR1 is LGHNT and CDR2 FRNRAP. The CDR3 loop is CASGLRLAGRVDTQYF. The CDR3 DNA reads as TGTGCTAGTGGCCTCAGACTAGCGGGACGAGTAGATACGCAGTATTTT.

This clone was counted at least ten times. A junction end diverges from the germline sequence, so it may reflect a read error. This rearrangement joins TRBV29-1 to TRBJ1-1; D ambiguous. Germline V CDR1 and CDR2: SQVTM, ANQGSEA. The CDR3 extends over 10 amino acids. This CDR3 reads CSVEDYEASF. CDR3 coding DNA: TGCAGCGTTGAAGATTACGAAGCTTCCTTT.

This clone was recorded many times. The chain links TRBV11-2 to TRBJ2-3; tentative D call: TRBD1 (7 bases). The germline V gene has CDR1 SGHAT and CDR2 FQNNGV. V gave up 3 bases and J gave up 2 bases, with 15 bases separating them. The length of the CDR3 is 16 residues. The CDR3: CASSLGRGVLTDTQYF. As DNA, the CDR3 is TGTGCCAGCAGCTTGGGCAGGGGGGTCCTCACAGATACGCAGTATTTT.

This clone came up many times. V is TRBV20-1 and J is TRBJ1-5; 8 positions match TRBD1. From germline, CDR1 is DFQATT and CDR2 SNEGSKA (reference sequence). The CDR3 loop spans 15 amino acids. Trimming at V came to 5 bases and at J to 5 bases, leaving 11 bases not matched to a gene. This CDR3 is CSARQGYIGDQPQHF. CDR3 coding DNA: TGCAGTGCTCGACAGGGGTATATCGGCGATCAGCCCCAGCATTTT.

This clone was observed many times. CDR3: CASSLQGAGGYTF. The CDR3 DNA is TGTGCCAGCAGCTTGCAGGGGGCAGGTGGCTACACCTTC. The genes are TRBV5-4 and TRBJ1-2; 8 nucleotides match TRBD1. Germline CDR1 reads SGHNT; CDR2 reads YYREEE (reference sequence). Unmatched junction bases numbered 3, after V lost 1 base and J lost 7 bases. This CDR3 has 13 amino acids.

This clone has just a few counts. The chain is built from TRBV10-2 and TRBJ2-2; 10 bases are shared with TRBD1. The CDR3 is 16 amino acids. In germline, CDR1 is WSHSY, CDR2 SAAADI. Losses at the gene ends were 7 bases for V and 3 bases for J; bases not matched to a gene: 8. CDR3 loop: CASISGTGAYTGELFF. The CDR3 coding sequence is TGCGCCAGCATATCCGGGACAGGGGCCTACACCGGGGAGCTGTTTTTT.

This clone has ten or more counts. V is TRBV5-1 and J is TRBJ2-3; TRBD2 aligns across 12 bases. The CDR3 has 15 residues. V was pared by 6 bases and J by 1 base, with 3 bases of the junction left unmatched. Germline V gene lookup returns CDR1 SGHRS and CDR2 YFSETQ. The CDR3 spells CASTLAGGRTDTQYF. The CDR3 DNA sequence: TGCGCCAGCACCCTAGCGGGAGGGCGCACAGATACGCAGTATTTT. Full variable domain (rest looked up from reference TRBV5-1 and TRBJ2-3): KAGVTQTPRYLIKTRGQQVTLSCSPISGHRSVSWYQQTPGQGLQFLFEYFSETQRNKGNFPGRFSGRQFSNSRSEMNVSTLELGDSALYLCASTLAGGRTDTQYFGPGTRLTVL.

This clone was observed many times. V usage is TRBV7-9 and J usage is TRBJ1-4; no reliable D call. V dropped 0 bases and J dropped 0 bases, with 5 bases sitting between them. In germline, CDR1 is SEHNR, CDR2 FQNEAQ (reference sequence). The CDR3 extends over 15 amino acids. The DNA of the CDR3 is TGTGCCAGCAGCTTAGCGGGTCCAACTAATGAAAAACTGTTTTTT. It yields the protein CASSLAGPTNEKLFF. Full variable domain (remainder filled in from reference TRBV7-9 and TRBJ1-4): DTGVSQNPRHKITKRGQNVTFRCDPISEHNRLYWYRQTLGQGPEFLTYFQNEAQLEKSRLLSDRFSAERPKGSFSTLEIQRTEQGDSAMYLCASSLAGPTNEKLFFGSGTQLSVL.

This chain joins TRBV20-1 and TRBJ2-5, with no clear D. There are 15 residues in the CDR3. V lost 5 bases, J lost 5 bases, and 21 bases lay in between. Germline lookup yields CDR1 DFQATT and CDR2 SNEGSKA (reference sequence). The CDR3, as DNA: TGCAGTGCTGGAAGAGATATTGAGTCATGGGAGACCCAGTACTTC. It codes for CSAGRDIESWETQYF.

The J gene is TRBJ2-3, the V gene TRBV20-1, with 14 positions matching TRBD2. Germline V gene lookup returns CDR1 DFQATT and CDR2 SNEGSKA (reference sequence). The CDR3 is 17 residues long. With 6 bases clipped from V and 3 bases from J, the junction kept 11 bases outside the gene matches. The DNA of the CDR3 is TGCAGTGCCCGGTGGGGGACTAGCGGGAGTAGGACAGATACGCAGTATTTT. It codes for CSARWGTSGSRTDTQYF.

With respect to this clone: At one end the junction does not follow the germline gene, possibly because of a read error. This CDR3 is also generated by other DNA sequences in the sample. This chain uses TRBV20-1 with TRBJ1-5; TRBD1 is a possible D gene (5 bases). This CDR3 is built from 15 residues. CDR1 is DFQATT and CDR2 is SNEGSKA in the germline V gene (reference sequence). The CDR3 protein is CSASAGTGSNQPQHF. The CDR3 DNA sequence: TGTAGTGCTAGCGCAGGCACAGGTTCCAATCAGCCCCAGCATTTT.

The chain couples TRBV28 to TRBJ1-1; 7 positions match TRBD1. Germline CDR1 MDHEN, CDR2 SYDVKM. This CDR3 has 14 amino acids. V trimming: 6 bases; J trimming: 4 bases; junction bases outside the gene matches: 8. The CDR3 bases are TGTGCCAGCAGCGAAGGGGGCGCGGGCACTGAAGCTTTCTTT. Translation: CASSEGGAGTEAFF.

The chain recombines TRBV28 with TRBJ1-5; D ambiguous. CDR1 is MDHEN and CDR2 is SYDVKM in the germline V gene. This CDR3 has 15 amino acids. V was pared by 10 bases and J by 5 bases, with 21 bases between. This CDR3 reads CATTSPGGRYQPQHF. CDR3 bases: TGTGCCACCACTTCTCCCGGAGGGCGTTATCAGCCCCAGCATTTT.

The table lists this clone with many counts. The V and J genes are TRBV20-1 and TRBJ2-1; 7 positions agree with TRBD1. Looked up from germline, CDR1 is DFQATT and CDR2 is SNEGSKA (reference sequence). The CDR3 has 14 residues. After removal of 6 bases from V and 8 bases from J, the junction contained 13 bases not matched to a gene. This CDR3 reads CSATTGTVLYEQFF. The CDR3 DNA reads TGCAGTGCCACAACCGGGACAGTATTATATGAGCAGTTCTTC.

By its share, this clone is medium-sized. The J gene is TRBJ2-7, the V gene TRBV6-1, with TRBD1 matching over 9 bases. The CDR3 loop spans 13 amino acids. With 6 bases clipped from V and 6 bases from J, the junction kept 6 bases outside the gene matches. CDR1 and CDR2 from the germline V gene are MNHNS and SASEGT. This chain's CDR3 is CASSAGTGFEQYV. CDR3 DNA sequence: TGTGCCAGCAGCGCCGGGACAGGGTTCGAGCAGTACGTC.